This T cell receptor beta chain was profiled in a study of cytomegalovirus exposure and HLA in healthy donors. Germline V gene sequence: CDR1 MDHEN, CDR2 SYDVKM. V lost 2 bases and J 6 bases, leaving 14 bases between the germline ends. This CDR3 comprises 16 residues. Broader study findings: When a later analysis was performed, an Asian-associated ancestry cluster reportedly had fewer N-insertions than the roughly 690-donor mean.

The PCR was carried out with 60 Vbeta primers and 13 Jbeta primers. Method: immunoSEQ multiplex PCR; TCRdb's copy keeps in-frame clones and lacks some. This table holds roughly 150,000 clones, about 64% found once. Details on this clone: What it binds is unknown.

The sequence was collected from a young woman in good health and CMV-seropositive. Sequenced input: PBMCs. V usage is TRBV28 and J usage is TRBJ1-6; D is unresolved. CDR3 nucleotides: TGTGCCAGCAGTTTAAGTGGCAACCTCTTTAATTCACCCCTCCACTTT. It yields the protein CASSLSGNLFNSPLHF.